The 7 T cell receptor beta chains given below trace back to one sample, sequenced in a study of cytomegalovirus exposure and HLA in healthy donors. Both 60 Vbeta primers and 13 Jbeta primers went into the PCR. TCRdb keeps only in-frame clones here, not all; method: immunoSEQ multiplex PCR. The top ten clones hold 7.5% to 9.5% of a sample with more than 95,000 clones, about 80% of them seen once. The sequencing sample was made of PBMCs. The receptor source for this set is a man aged 25-40 years in good health and CMV-seropositive.

The chain joins TRBV19 to TRBJ1-1; 8 bases are a match to TRBD1. Germline V gene data show CDR1 as LNHDA and CDR2 as SQIVND (reference sequence). The CDR3 is made up of 13 amino acids. The ends lost 10 bases at V and 0 bases at J; junction bases unmatched: 4. This chain's CDR3 is CATRQGLNTEAFF. Written as DNA, the CDR3 is TGTGCCACCAGACAGGGGTTGAACACTGAAGCTTTCTTT.

V is TRBV1 and J is TRBJ1-5; the table assigns TRBD1, which was not confirmed against the DNA. TRBV1 is given as a pseudogene. The CDR3 totals 11 residues. The CDR3 DNA reads TGCACCAGCAGCCCAAATCAGCCCCAGCATTTT. As protein: CTSSPNQPQHF.

The V and J genes are TRBV19 and TRBJ2-7; 8 bases are a match to TRBD2. The J segment lost 2 bases and the V segment lost 6 bases, leaving 0 bases of the junction unmatched. Germline CDR1 is LNHDA and CDR2 is SQIVND (reference sequence). The CDR3 contains 12 residues. The CDR3 here is CASSGGAYEQYF. DNA for the CDR3: TGTGCCAGTAGCGGGGGGGCCTACGAGCAGTACTTC. The full variable domain, completed using reference TRBV19 and TRBJ2-7, is DGGITQSPKYLFRKEGQNVTLSCEQNLNHDAMYWYRQDPGQGLRLIYYSQIVNDFQKGDIAEGYSVSREKKESFPLTVTSAQKNPTAFYLCASSGGAYEQYFGPGTRLTVT.

V usage is TRBV30 and J usage is TRBJ1-4; TRBD1 aligns across 8 bases. Germline V gene sequence: CDR1 GTSNPN, CDR2 SVGIG (reference sequence). The V and J ends lost 8 bases and 3 bases, in that order; junction bases with no gene match: 5. The CDR3 extends over 13 amino acids. The CDR3 DNA follows: TGTGCCCTCGACAGGGGACCTAATGAAAAACTGTTTTTT. Translating it yields CALDRGPNEKLFF.

This sequence joins TRBV11-3 and TRBJ2-3; D might be TRBD1 (6 bases). V was pared by 5 bases and J by 3 bases, with 12 bases between. Germline V gene lookup returns CDR1 SGHNT and CDR2 YENEEA. The CDR3 sequence is 14 residues long. CDR3 sequence (DNA): TGTGCCAGCAGCCCACCTACAGGGACAGATACGCAGTATTTT. It yields the protein CASSPPTGTDTQYF. The variable domain in full, completed from reference TRBV11-3 and TRBJ2-3, reads EAGVVQSPRYKIIEKKQPVAFWCNPISGHNTLYWYLQNLGQGPELLIRYENEEAVDDSQLPKDRFSAERLKGVDSTLKIQPAELGDSAVYLCASSPPTGTDTQYFGPGTRLTVL.

This clone showed up just once. The rearrangement links TRBV4-2 to TRBJ1-2; D not certain. Trimming took 0 bases from V and 6 from J, leaving 14 bases between them. The CDR3 is 15 residues long. Germline values: CDR1 LGHNA, CDR2 YNFKEQ. As DNA, the CDR3 is TGTGCCAGCAGCCAAGATGCCGGCGACTATGATGGCTACACCTTC. This encodes CASSQDAGDYDGYTF.

The rearrangement uses TRBV6-1 and TRBJ1-1; the D gene is possibly TRBD1 (6 bases). The germline V gene has CDR1 MNHNS and CDR2 SASEGT. The CDR3 consists of 13 residues. V lost 6 bases, J lost 3 bases, and 11 bases lay in between. CDR3 in amino acids: CASRISGDTEAFF. The CDR3 bases are TGTGCCAGCAGGATATCAGGGGACACTGAAGCTTTCTTT.